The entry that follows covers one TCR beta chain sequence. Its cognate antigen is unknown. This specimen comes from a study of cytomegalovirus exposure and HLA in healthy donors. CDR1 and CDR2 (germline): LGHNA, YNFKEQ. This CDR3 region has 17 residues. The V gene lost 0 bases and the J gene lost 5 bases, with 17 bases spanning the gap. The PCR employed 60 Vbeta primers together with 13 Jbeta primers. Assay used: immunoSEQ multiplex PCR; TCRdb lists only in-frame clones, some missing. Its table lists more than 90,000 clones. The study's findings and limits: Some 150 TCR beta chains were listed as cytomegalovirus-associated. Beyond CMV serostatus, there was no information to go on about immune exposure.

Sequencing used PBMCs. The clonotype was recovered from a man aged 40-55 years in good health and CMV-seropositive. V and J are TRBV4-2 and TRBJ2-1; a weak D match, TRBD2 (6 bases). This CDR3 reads CASSQEGLAGGNNEQFF. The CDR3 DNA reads TGTGCCAGCAGCCAAGAGGGGCTAGCAGGAGGGAACAATGAGCAGTTCTTC.